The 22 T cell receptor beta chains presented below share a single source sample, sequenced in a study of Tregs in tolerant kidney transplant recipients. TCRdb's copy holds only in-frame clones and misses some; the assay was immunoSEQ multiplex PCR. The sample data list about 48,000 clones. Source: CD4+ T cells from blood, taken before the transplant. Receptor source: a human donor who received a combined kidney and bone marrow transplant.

The CDR3 spells CATTGWGLYEQYF. Partial CDR3 DNA: TGTGCCACCACGGGTTGGGGGCTTTACGAG. This rearrangement joins TRBV2 to TRBJ2-7; D may be TRBD1 (6 bases). The read halts 3 residues ahead of the CDR3 end, with the missing end drawn from the germline J gene. CDR3 length equals 13 residues. The V end was cut by 10 bases, the J end by 4 bases, with 17 bases between. CDR1 is SNHLY, CDR2 FYNNEI, per germline. The whole variable domain, filled in from reference TRBV2 and TRBJ2-7, reads EPEVTQTPSHQVTQMGQEVILRCVPISNHLYFYWYRQILGQKVEFLVSFYNNEISEKSEIFDDQFSVERPDGSNFTLKIRSTKLEDSAMYFCATTGWGLYEQYFGPGTRLTVT.

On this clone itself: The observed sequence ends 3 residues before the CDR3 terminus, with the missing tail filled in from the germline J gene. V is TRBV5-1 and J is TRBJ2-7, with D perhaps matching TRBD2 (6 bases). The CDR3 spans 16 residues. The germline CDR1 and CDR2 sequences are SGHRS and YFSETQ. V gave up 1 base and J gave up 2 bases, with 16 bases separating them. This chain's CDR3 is CASSLRTQGLPYEQYF. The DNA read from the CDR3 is TGCGCCAGCAGCTTGAGGACGCAGGGACTTCCCTACGAG.

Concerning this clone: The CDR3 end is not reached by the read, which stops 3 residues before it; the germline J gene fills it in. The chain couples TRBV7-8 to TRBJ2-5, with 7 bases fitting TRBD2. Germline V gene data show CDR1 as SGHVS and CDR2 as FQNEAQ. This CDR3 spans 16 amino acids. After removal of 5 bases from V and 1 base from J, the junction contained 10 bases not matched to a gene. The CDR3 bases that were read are TGTGCCAGCAGCCTACTAGCGCCTGGGGGCCAAGAGACC. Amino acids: CASSLLAPGGQET. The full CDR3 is CASSLLAPGGQETQYF.

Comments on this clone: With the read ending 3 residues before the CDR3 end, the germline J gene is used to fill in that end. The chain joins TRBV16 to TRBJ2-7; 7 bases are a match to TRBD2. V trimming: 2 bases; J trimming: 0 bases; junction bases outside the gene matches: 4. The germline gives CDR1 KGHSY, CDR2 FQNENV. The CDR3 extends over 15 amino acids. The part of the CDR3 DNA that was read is TGTGCCAGCAGCCAACCTAGCGGAAGCTCCTACGAG. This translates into CASSQPSGSSYE. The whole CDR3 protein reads CASSQPSGSSYEQYF. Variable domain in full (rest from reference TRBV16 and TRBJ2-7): GEEVAQTPKHLVRGEGQKAKLYCAPIKGHSYVFWYQQVLKNEFKFLISFQNENVFDETGMPKERFSAKCLPNSPCSLEIQATKLEDSAVYFCASSQPSGSSYEQYFGPGTRLTVT.

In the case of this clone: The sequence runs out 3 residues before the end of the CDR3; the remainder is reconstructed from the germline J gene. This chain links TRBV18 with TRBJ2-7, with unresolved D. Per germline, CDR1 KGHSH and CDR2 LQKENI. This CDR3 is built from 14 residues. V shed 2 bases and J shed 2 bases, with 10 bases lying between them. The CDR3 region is CASSPTGTPYEQYF. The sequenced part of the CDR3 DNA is TGTGCCAGCTCACCAACGGGTACGCCCTACGAG.

The covered CDR3 bases are TGTGCCAGCAGCAGAGGGGGCCTGGAGACC. Its protein product is CASSRGGLET. The full CDR3 sequence reads CASSRGGLETQYF. The V call is TRBV5-4, the J call TRBJ2-5; 7 bases are shared with TRBD1. Coverage ceases 3 residues before the CDR3 finishes, and the germline J gene fills in the end. The CDR3 is made up of 13 amino acids. V trimming: 4 bases; J trimming: 5 bases; junction bases outside the gene matches: 5. The germline V gene encodes CDR1 SGHNT and CDR2 YYREEE (reference sequence).

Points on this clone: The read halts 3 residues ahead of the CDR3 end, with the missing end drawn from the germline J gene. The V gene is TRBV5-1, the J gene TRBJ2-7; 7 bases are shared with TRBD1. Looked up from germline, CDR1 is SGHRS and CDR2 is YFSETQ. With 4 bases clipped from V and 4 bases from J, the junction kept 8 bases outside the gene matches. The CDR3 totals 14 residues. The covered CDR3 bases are TGCGCCAGCAGCACGGGACAGACCATTTACGAG. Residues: CASSTGQTIYE. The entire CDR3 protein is CASSTGQTIYEQYF.

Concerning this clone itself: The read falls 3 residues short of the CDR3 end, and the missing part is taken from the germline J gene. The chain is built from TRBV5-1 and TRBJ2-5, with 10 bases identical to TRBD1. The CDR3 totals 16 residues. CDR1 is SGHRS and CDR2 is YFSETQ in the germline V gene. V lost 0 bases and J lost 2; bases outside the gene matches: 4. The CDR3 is CASSLGPGQGQETQYF. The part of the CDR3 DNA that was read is TGCGCCAGCAGCTTGGGCCCGGGACAGGGGCAAGAGACC.

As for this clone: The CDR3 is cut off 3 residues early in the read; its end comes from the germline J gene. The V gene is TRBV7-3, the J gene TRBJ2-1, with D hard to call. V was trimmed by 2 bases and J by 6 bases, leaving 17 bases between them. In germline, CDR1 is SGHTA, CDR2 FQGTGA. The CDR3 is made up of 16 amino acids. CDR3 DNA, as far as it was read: TGTGCCAGCAGCTTATTCCCCGCGAGAGACATCAATGAG. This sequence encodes CASSLFPARDINE. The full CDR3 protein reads CASSLFPARDINEQFF.

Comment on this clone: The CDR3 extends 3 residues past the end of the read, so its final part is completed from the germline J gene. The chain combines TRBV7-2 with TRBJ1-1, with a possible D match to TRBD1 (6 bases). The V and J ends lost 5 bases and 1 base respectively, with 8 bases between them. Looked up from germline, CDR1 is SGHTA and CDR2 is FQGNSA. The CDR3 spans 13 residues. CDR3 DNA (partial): TGTGCCAGCAGCCAGGGACAGAACACTGAA. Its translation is CASSQGQNTE. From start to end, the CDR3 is CASSQGQNTEAFF.

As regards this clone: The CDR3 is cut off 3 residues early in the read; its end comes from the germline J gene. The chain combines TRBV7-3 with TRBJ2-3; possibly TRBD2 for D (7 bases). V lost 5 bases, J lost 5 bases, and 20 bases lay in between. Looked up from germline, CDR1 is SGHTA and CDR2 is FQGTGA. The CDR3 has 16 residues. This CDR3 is CASSPGGGPRRDTQYF. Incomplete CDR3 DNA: TGTGCCAGCAGCCCTGGGGGGGGCCCACGAAGAGATACG.

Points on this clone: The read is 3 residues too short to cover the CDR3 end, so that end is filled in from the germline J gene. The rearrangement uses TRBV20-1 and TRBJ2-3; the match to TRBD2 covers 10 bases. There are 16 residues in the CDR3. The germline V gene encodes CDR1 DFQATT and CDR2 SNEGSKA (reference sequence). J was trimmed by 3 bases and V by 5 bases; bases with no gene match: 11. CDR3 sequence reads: CSAGDERTSGTDTQYF. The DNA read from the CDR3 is TGCAGTGCTGGGGACGAGAGGACTAGCGGAACAGATACG.

The CDR3 loop is CSEPRGNVGYTF. The sequenced CDR3 bases are TGCAGCGAACCTAGGGGGAATGTGGGC. V gene TRBV29-1 combines with J gene TRBJ1-2; a possible D gene is TRBD1 (6 bases). The read ends 3 residues before the CDR3 terminus; that terminus is restored from the germline J gene. In germline, CDR1 is SQVTM, CDR2 ANQGSEA. This CDR3 region has 12 residues. Full variable domain (rest looked up from reference TRBV29-1 and TRBJ1-2): SAVISQKPSRDICQRGTSLTIQCQVDSQVTMMFWYRQQPGQSLTLIATANQGSEATYESGFVIDKFPISRPNLTFSTLTVSNMSPEDSSIYLCSEPRGNVGYTFGSGTRLTVV.

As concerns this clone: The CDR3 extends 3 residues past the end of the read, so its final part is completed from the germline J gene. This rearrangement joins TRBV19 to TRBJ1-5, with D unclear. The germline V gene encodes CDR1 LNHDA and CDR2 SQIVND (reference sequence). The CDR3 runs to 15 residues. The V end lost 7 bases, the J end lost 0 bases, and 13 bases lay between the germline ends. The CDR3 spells CASKERSYSNQPQHF. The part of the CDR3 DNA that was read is TGTGCCAGTAAAGAACGGTCCTATAGCAATCAGCCC.

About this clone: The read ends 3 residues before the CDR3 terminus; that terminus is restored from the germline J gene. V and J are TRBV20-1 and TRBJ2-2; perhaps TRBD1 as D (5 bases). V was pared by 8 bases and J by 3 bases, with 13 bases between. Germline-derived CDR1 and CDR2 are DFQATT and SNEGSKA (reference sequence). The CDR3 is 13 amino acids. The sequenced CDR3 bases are TGCAGTCCAGGGTCCCTTGACACCGGGGAG. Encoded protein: CSPGSLDTGE. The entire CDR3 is CSPGSLDTGELFF.

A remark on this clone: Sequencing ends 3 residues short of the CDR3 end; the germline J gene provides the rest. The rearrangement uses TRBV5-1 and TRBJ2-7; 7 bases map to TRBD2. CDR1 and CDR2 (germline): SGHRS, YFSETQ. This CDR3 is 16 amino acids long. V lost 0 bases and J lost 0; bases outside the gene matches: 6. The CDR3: CASSLDLSGISYEQYF. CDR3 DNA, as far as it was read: TGCGCCAGCAGCTTGGACCTAAGCGGGATCTCCTACGAG.

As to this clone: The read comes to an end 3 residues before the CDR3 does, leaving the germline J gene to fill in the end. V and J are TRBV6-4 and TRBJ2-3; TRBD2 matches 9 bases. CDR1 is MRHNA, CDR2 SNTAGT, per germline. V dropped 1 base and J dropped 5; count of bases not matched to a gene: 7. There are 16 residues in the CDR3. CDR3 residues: CASSDYAGGPLDTQYF. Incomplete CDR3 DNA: TGTGCCAGCAGTGACTATGCGGGAGGGCCCTTAGATACG.

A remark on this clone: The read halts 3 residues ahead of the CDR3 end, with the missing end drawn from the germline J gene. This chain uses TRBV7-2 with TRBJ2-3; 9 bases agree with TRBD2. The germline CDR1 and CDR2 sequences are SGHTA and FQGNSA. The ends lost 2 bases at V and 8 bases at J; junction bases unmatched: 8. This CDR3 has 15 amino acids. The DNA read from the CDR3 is TGTGCCAGCAGCTTACTAGCGGGGACCCCGGGTACG. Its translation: CASSLLAGTPGT. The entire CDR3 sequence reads CASSLLAGTPGTQYF.

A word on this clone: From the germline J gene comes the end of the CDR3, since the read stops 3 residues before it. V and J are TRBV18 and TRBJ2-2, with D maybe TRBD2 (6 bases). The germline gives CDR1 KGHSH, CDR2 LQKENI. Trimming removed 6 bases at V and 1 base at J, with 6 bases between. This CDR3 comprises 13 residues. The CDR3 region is CASSSGNTGELFF. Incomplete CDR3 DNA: TGTGCCAGCTCTAGCGGGAACACCGGGGAG.

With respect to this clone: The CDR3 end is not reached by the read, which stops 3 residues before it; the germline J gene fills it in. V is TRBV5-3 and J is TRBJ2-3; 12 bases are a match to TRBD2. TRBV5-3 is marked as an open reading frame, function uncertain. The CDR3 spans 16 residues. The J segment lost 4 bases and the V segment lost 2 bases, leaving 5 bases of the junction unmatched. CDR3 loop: CARSFRLAGVPDTQYF. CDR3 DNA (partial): TGTGCCAGAAGCTTCCGACTAGCGGGAGTCCCAGATACG.

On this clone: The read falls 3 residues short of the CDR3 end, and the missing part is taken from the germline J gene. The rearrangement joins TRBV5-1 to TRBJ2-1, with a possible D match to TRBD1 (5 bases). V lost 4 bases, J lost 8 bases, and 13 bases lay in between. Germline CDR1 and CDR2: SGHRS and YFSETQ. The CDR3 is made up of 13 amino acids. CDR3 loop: CASSDQGLDEQFF. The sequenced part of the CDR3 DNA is TGCGCCAGCAGCGACCAGGGTTTGGATGAG.

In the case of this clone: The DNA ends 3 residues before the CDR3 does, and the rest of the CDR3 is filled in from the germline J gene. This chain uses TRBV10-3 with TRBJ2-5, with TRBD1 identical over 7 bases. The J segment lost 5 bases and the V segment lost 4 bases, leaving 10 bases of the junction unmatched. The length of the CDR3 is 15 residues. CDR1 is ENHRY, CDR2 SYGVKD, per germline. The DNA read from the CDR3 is TGTGCCATCAGTGGGACAGGTACCCAGGCGGAGACC. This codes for CAISGTGTQAET. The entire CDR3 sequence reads CAISGTGTQAETQYF.